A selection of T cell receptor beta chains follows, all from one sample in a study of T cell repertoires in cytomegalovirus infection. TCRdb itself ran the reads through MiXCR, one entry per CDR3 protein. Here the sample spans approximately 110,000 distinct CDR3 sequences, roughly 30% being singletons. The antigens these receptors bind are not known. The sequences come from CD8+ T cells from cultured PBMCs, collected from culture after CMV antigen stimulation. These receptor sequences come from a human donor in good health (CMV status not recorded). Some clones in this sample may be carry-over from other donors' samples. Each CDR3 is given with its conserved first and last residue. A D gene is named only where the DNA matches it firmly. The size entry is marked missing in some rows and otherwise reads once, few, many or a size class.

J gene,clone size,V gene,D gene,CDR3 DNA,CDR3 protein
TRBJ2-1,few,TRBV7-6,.,TGTGCCAGCAGCTTAGCGAGCGCCTCCTACAATGAGCAGTTCTTC,CASSLASASYNEQFF
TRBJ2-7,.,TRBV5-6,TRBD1,TGTGCCAGCAGCTTGACAGGGGGCTTTCTTTACGAGCAGTACTTC,CASSLTGGFLYEQYF
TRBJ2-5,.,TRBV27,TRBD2,TGTGCCAGCAGTAGCGGGGGGAGAGAGACCCAGTACTTC,CASSSGGRETQYF
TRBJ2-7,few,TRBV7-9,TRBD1,TGTGCCAGCAGCTCGAGTGGACAGGGGGCCTACGAGCAGTACTTC,CASSSSGQGAYEQYF
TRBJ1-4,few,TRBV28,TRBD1,TGTGCCAGCAGTACCAGACAGGGTTGGGATGAAAAACTGTTTTTT,CASSTRQGWDEKLFF
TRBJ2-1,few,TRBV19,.,TGTGCCAGTAGTATTCTTCCCGGTAGTGAGCAGTTCTTC,CASSILPGSEQFF
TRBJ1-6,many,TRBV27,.,TGTGCCAGCAGATCCGGGATTGGGGGAACGCCCCTCCACTTT,CASRSGIGGTPLHF
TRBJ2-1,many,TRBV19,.,TGTGCCAGTAGTCCCTCCTACAATGAGCAGTTCTTC,CASSPSYNEQFF
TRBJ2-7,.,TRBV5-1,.,TGCGCCAGCAGCCCCTCCCTCAGCGGCGCCTACGAGCAGTACTTC,CASSPSLSGAYEQYF
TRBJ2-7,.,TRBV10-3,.,TGTGCCATCAGTCAGGGCTCCTACGAGCAGTACTTC,CAISQGSYEQYF
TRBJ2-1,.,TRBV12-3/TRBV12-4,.,TGTGCCAGCAGTTGGGGCGGGGGCGCGACGGGGGAGCAGTTCTTC,CASSWGGGATGEQFF
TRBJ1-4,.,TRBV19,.,TGTGCCAGTAGTATGGTTGCAACTAATGAAAAACTGTTTTTT,CASSMVATNEKLFF
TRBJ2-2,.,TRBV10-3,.,TGTGCCATCAGTGAAGAGGTCCGGGAGCTGTTTTTT,CAISEEVRELFF
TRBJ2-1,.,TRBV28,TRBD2,TGTGCCAGCAGCCCGACTAGCGGGGCGAGGGATGAGCAGTTCTTC,CASSPTSGARDEQFF
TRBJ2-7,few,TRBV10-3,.,TGTGCCATCAGTGGAGGGGACTCACGATGGGAGCAGTACTTC,CAISGGDSRWEQYF
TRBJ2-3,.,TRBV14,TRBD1,TGTGCCAGCAGCGTCGGGACAGGGTTTCCAGATACGCAGTATTTT,CASSVGTGFPDTQYF
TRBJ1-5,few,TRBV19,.,TGTGCCACCAATCCTAAGGACCCCGATCAGCCCCAGCATTTT,CATNPKDPDQPQHF
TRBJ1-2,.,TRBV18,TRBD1,TGTGCCAGCTCACACAGGGGTTTTACCGGCTACACCTTC,CASSHRGFTGYTF
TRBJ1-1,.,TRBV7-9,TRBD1,TGTGCCAGCAGCTTAAAGGAACAGGGGCCCACTGAAGCTTTCTTT,CASSLKEQGPTEAFF
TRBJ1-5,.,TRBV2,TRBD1,TGTGCCAGCGGACAGGGGATTCAGCCCCAGCATTTT,CASGQGIQPQHF
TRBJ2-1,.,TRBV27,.,TGTGCCAGCAGTTCCCCTTATTCAAGCTCCTACAATGAGCAGTTCTTC,CASSSPYSSSYNEQFF
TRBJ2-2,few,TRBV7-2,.,TGTGCCAGCAGCAAAAGTTGGGGAACCGGGGAGCTGTTTTTT,CASSKSWGTGELFF
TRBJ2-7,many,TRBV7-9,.,TGTGCCAGCAGCCCCCTGGACGGCGAAATGATAATGGGGCAGTACTTC,CASSPLDGEMIMGQYF
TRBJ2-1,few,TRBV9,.,TGTGCCAGCAGGTCAGGGTACAATGAGCAGTTCTTC,CASRSGYNEQFF